Shown below are 25 T cell receptor beta chains from a single sample sequenced in a study of identical twins (dated by TCRdb to about 2016). Preparation of the library involved 5' RACE. The sample was run on an Illumina HiSeq 2000. TCRdb reprocessed the public reads (quality trimming at Q25 with fastp, clone calling with MiXCR) and kept in-frame beta chains. Duplicate CDR3 protein sequences are folded into a single record with the most common DNA and genes. In this sample the table shows some 230,000 distinct CDR3 sequences, approximately 5.9% of which occur a single time. The biggest ten clones account for roughly 14% of the sample. This sample was shared with a second study, whose subject was T cells expressing NK-cell markers.

The sequenced sample was CD8+ T cells sorted from blood. The receptors stem from a woman aged 18-35 years in good health.

V and J are TRBV6-2 or TRBV6-3 and TRBJ2-1; D possibly corresponds to TRBD2 (5 bases). The CDR3 contains 11 residues. Trimming removed 5 bases from V and 10 bases from J, with 9 bases in between. CDR1 and CDR2 (germline): MNHEY, SVGEGT. CDR3 sequence (DNA): TGTGCCAGCAGTGAGGGTTGGGAGCAGTTCTTC. This translates into CASSEGWEQFF.

This clonotype was observed a handful of times. This chain links TRBV11-2 with TRBJ2-7; possibly TRBD1 for D (7 bases). The ends were cut back, 3 bases at V and 6 bases at J, with 18 bases in the middle. Germline V gene data show CDR1 as SGHAT and CDR2 as FQNNGV. The CDR3 sequence is 15 residues long. CDR3 nucleotides: TGTGCCAGCAGCTTTGGAGTACAGGGGAGGTCCGAGCAGTACTTC. Amino acid sequence: CASSFGVQGRSEQYF.

Many counts were recorded for this clonotype. This chain joins TRBV29-1 and TRBJ2-7; the D is unclear. The CDR3 contains 14 residues. Germline V CDR1 and CDR2: SQVTM, ANQGSEA. Trimming took 5 bases from V and 2 from J, leaving 16 bases between them. The CDR3 sequence: CSVLIPGRPYEQYF. The CDR3 nucleotides read TGCAGCGTTTTGATCCCAGGCAGACCCTACGAGCAGTACTTC.

The chain uses TRBV27 and TRBJ1-6, with D perhaps TRBD1 (6 bases). The CDR3 covers 13 residues. Between the trimmed V and J ends, which lost 7 bases and 8 bases, there was a span of 12 bases. Germline V CDR1 and CDR2: MNHEY, SMNVEV (reference sequence). CDR3 sequence: CASKGTFDSPLHF. CDR3 coding DNA: TGTGCCAGCAAGGGGACATTTGATTCACCCCTCCACTTT.

The chain combines TRBV4-3 with TRBJ1-2; no clear D. V lost 1 base and J lost 6, with 9 bases in between. Per germline, CDR1 LGHNA and CDR2 YSLEER. The CDR3 has 13 amino acids. The CDR3 is CASSQVGVDGYTF. CDR3 DNA: TGCGCCAGCAGCCAAGTCGGGGTGGATGGCTACACCTTC.

CDR3 DNA sequence: TGTGCCGCCAGGGGGGAGACCACCGGGGAGCTGTTTTTT. Amino acids: CAARGETTGELFF. This sequence joins TRBV12-3 or TRBV12-4 and TRBJ2-2; a possible D gene is TRBD1 (7 bases). This CDR3 spans 13 amino acids. Trimming took off 11 bases at V and 4 bases at J, with 14 bases between the two ends.

This clonotype was recorded at least ten times. The chain employs TRBV6-1 and TRBJ1-1, with 7 positions matching TRBD1. This CDR3 region has 14 residues. Per germline, CDR1 MNHNS and CDR2 SASEGT. With V trimmed by 4 bases and J by 1 base, 3 bases remained unmatched. The DNA for the CDR3 is TGTGCCAGCAGTGCTCAGGGGGAGAACACTGAAGCTTTCTTT. Its translation is CASSAQGENTEAFF.

The chain couples TRBV18 to TRBJ1-5; D is undetermined. V shed 4 bases and J shed 5 bases, with 6 bases lying between them. The CDR3 totals 12 residues. Germline V CDR1 and CDR2: KGHSH, LQKENI. CDR3 residues: CASSLSDQPQHF. The CDR3 DNA reads TGTGCCAGCTCACTGTCCGATCAGCCCCAGCATTTT.

The rearrangement joins TRBV6-6 to TRBJ2-7, with no clear D. The V gene lost 8 bases and the J gene lost 3 bases, with 8 bases spanning the gap. The CDR3 contains 11 residues. From germline, CDR1 is MNHNY and CDR2 SVGAGI (reference sequence). CDR3 loop: CASENGYEQYF. The CDR3 DNA reads TGTGCCAGCGAGAATGGCTACGAGCAGTACTTC.

In this sample, this clonotype turned up many times. The CDR3 DNA reads as TGCAGTGCTAGGAATTACGTCAGGGATGATGAGCAGTTCTTC. Protein product: CSARNYVRDDEQFF. The genes are TRBV20-1 and TRBJ2-1; TRBD1 is a possible D gene (5 bases). The CDR3 sequence is 14 residues long. V was trimmed by 3 bases and J by 8 bases, leaving 17 bases between them. The germline CDR1 and CDR2 sequences are DFQATT and SNEGSKA (reference sequence).

The gene calls are TRBV25-1 and TRBJ2-5; D is unresolved. This CDR3 has 14 amino acids. V dropped 1 base and J dropped 3 bases, with 9 bases sitting between them. CDR1 and CDR2 (germline): MGHDK, SYGVNS. The CDR3 nucleotides are TGTGCCAGCAGTGAATGGCAGACTGAAGAGACCCAGTACTTC. Translation: CASSEWQTEETQYF.

This clonotype was detected ten times or more. The V and J genes are TRBV2 and TRBJ1-2; D is unclear. Per the germline V gene, CDR1 is SNHLY and CDR2 is FYNNEI. The CDR3 has 13 amino acids. Trimming pared 10 bases from V and 7 bases from J, leaving 19 bases between. The CDR3 sequence is CATLGSRFRGYTF. CDR3 nucleotide sequence: TGTGCCACCCTAGGGTCTCGGTTTCGTGGCTACACCTTC. Variable domain in full (rest from reference TRBV2 and TRBJ1-2): EPEVTQTPSHQVTQMGQEVILRCVPISNHLYFYWYRQILGQKVEFLVSFYNNEISEKSEIFDDQFSVERPDGSNFTLKIRSTKLEDSAMYFCATLGSRFRGYTFGSGTRLTVV.

The rearrangement joins TRBV4-3 to TRBJ2-3; weak D call: TRBD2 (7 bases). The V and J ends lost 4 bases and 3 bases respectively, with 20 bases between them. CDR1 LGHNA and CDR2 YSLEER come from the germline V gene. The CDR3 sequence is 17 residues long. The CDR3 loop reads CASSPEGGGGATDTQYF. CDR3 nucleotide sequence: TGCGCCAGCAGCCCGGAGGGGGGCGGGGGAGCGACAGATACGCAGTATTTT.

This clonotype was counted only a few times. This sequence joins TRBV7-9 and TRBJ2-1; 13 nucleotides align to TRBD2. There are 15 residues in the CDR3. Germline CDR1 SEHNR, CDR2 FQNEAQ (reference sequence). With V trimmed by 4 bases and J by 10 bases, 7 bases remained unmatched. The CDR3 is CASSSGLAGEAEQFF. Written as DNA, the CDR3 is TGTGCCAGCAGCTCCGGACTAGCGGGGGAAGCCGAGCAGTTCTTC.

This clonotype has just a few counts. This chain joins TRBV5-6 and TRBJ2-5; D call uncertain. Germline loops: CDR1 SGHDT, CDR2 YYEEEE. V lost 0 bases and J lost 7, with 13 bases in between. This CDR3 spans 14 amino acids. Written as DNA, the CDR3 is TGTGCCAGCAGCTTGGTCCAGGAAGATCGGACCCAGTACTTC. This gives the protein CASSLVQEDRTQYF. Filled out from reference TRBV5-6 and TRBJ2-5, the complete variable domain reads DAGVTQSPTHLIKTRGQQVTLRCSPKSGHDTVSWYQQALGQGPQFIFQYYEEEERQRGNFPDRFSGHQFPNYSSELNVNALLLGDSALYLCASSLVQEDRTQYFGPGTRLLVL.

V usage is TRBV5-6 and J usage is TRBJ2-1; D ambiguous. Germline V gene data show CDR1 as SGHDT and CDR2 as YYEEEE. The CDR3 totals 13 residues. With 7 bases removed from V and 0 bases from J, the gap between germline ends came to 8 bases. CDR3 nucleotide sequence: TGTGCCAGCCTAGGGTACTCCTACAATGAGCAGTTCTTC. As protein: CASLGYSYNEQFF.

This clonotype was picked up many times. V and J are TRBV12-3 or TRBV12-4 and TRBJ1-1, with TRBD1 as a possible D gene (5 bases). The germline V and J ends were trimmed by 5 bases and 5 bases, with 21 bases remaining between them. CDR3 size: 16 residues. For the CDR3, the DNA is TGTGCCAGCAGTAAGGCAGGGCCGTTCGGTAGGACTGAAGCTTTCTTT. It encodes CASSKAGPFGRTEAFF.

V and J are TRBV7-9 and TRBJ1-2, with a tentative D call TRBD1 (5 bases). The CDR3 totals 11 residues. The ends were cut back, 4 bases at V and 6 bases at J, with 6 bases in the middle. Germline V gene data show CDR1 as SEHNR and CDR2 as FQNEAQ (reference sequence). CDR3 sequence reads: CASSWGDGYTF. The CDR3 nucleotides read TGTGCCAGCAGCTGGGGGGATGGCTACACCTTC.

The gene calls are TRBV29-1 and TRBJ1-4, with D uncertain. The CDR3 spans 14 residues. The germline V gene encodes CDR1 SQVTM and CDR2 ANQGSEA. V was clipped by 4 bases and J by 3 bases, with 12 bases between them. As DNA, the CDR3 is TGCAGCGTTGTGGATGAGGATTCTAATGAAAAACTGTTTTTT. It specifies CSVVDEDSNEKLFF.

This clonotype was picked up many times. The J gene is TRBJ1-1, the V gene TRBV6-2 or TRBV6-3, with TRBD1 as a possible D gene (5 bases). This CDR3 has 14 amino acids. The germline CDR1 and CDR2 sequences are MNHEY and SVGEGT. The V gene lost 7 bases and the J gene lost 6 bases, with 18 bases spanning the gap. The CDR3 region is CASIQGHTSSEAFF. CDR3 nucleotide sequence: TGTGCCAGCATACAAGGACATACGTCGTCTGAAGCTTTCTTT.

This clonotype was recorded many times. V is TRBV27 and J is TRBJ2-6; weak D call: TRBD1 (5 bases). Germline V gives CDR1 MNHEY, CDR2 SMNVEV (reference sequence). The length of the CDR3 is 15 residues. V was cut by 2 bases and J by 2 bases, with 7 bases left in between. CDR3 coding DNA: TGTGCCAGCAGTTTAGTAGGGGCTGGGGCCAACGTCCTGACTTTC. This translates into CASSLVGAGANVLTF.

The rearrangement links TRBV27 to TRBJ2-1, with 7 bases identical to TRBD2. The germline V gene encodes CDR1 MNHEY and CDR2 SMNVEV (reference sequence). The CDR3 spans 12 residues. With V trimmed by 4 bases and J by 8 bases, 2 bases remained unmatched. The CDR3 reads CASSWGGDEQFF. In DNA form, the CDR3 reads TGTGCCAGCAGTTGGGGGGGGGATGAGCAGTTCTTC.

The chain uses TRBV11-2 and TRBJ2-1; the D is unclear. The V end lost 5 bases, the J end lost 8 bases, and 13 bases lay between the germline ends. From germline, CDR1 is SGHAT and CDR2 FQNNGV. CDR3 length: 13 residues. In DNA form, the CDR3 reads TGTGCCAGCAGCCCCTCACCACGCCATGAGCAGTTCTTC. Translating it yields CASSPSPRHEQFF. Looking up the rest from reference TRBV11-2 and TRBJ2-1 gives the full variable domain: EAGVAQSPRYKIIEKRQSVAFWCNPISGHATLYWYQQILGQGPKLLIQFQNNGVVDDSQLPKDRFSAERLKGVDSTLKIQPAKLEDSAVYLCASSPSPRHEQFFGPGTRLTVL.

The rearrangement joins TRBV12-3 or TRBV12-4 to TRBJ1-2; unclear D gene. V shed 0 bases and J shed 14 bases, with 4 bases lying between them. The CDR3 has 9 residues. CDR3 in DNA: TGTGCCAGCAGTTTAGCGCAGACCTTC. Translating it yields CASSLAQTF.

This clonotype showed up just a few times. V is TRBV12-3 or TRBV12-4 and J is TRBJ1-1, with D uncertain. The CDR3 length is 13 residues. Deletions cut 3 bases from V and 7 bases from J, with 12 bases between. CDR3 coding DNA: TGTGCCAGCAGTTTTAATACGGATAATGAAGCTTTCTTT. Protein: CASSFNTDNEAFF.